The rows below give T cell receptor beta chains drawn from one sample of a study of cytomegalovirus exposure and HLA in healthy donors. Data came from immunoSEQ multiplex PCR; TCRdb stores just in-frame clones and leaves some out. Here the sample table reports around 65,000 clones. The source material was PBMCs. The origin of the receptors is a boy aged 5 to 17 in good health and CMV-seronegative. Both conserved end residues are part of each CDR3. A D gene is named only where the DNA matches it firmly.

j_call v_call d_call cdr3_nt cdr3_aa
TRBJ2-7 TRBV7-9 TRBD1 TGTGCCAGCAGCCCGTCGGACAGGGTAAACGAGCAGTACTTC CASSPSDRVNEQYF
TRBJ1-1 TRBV7-9 TRBD1 TGTGCCAGCAGCTTGACAGGGTTTGACACTGAAGCTTTCTTT CASSLTGFDTEAFF
TRBJ1-3 TRBV4-1 . TGCGCCAGCAGCCCCAACAGGGACTCTGGAAACACCATATATTTT CASSPNRDSGNTIYF
TRBJ1-1 TRBV7-6 . TGTGCCAGCAGCTCGACTTTGGGGAACACTGAAGCTTTCTTT CASSSTLGNTEAFF
TRBJ1-4 TRBV5-4 TRBD1 TGTGCCAGCAGCTTCGAACAGGGGGCGAGGGAAAAACTGTTTTTT CASSFEQGAREKLFF
TRBJ1-4 TRBV1 . TGCACCAGCAGCTATCCGACAGGGAAGGATGAAAAACTGTTTTTT CTSSYPTGKDEKLFF
TRBJ2-1 TRBV4-2 . TGTGCCAGCAGCCATGCCAGCGGTGGCGGGGAAGGCAATGAGCAGTTCTTC CASSHASGGGEGNEQFF
TRBJ2-5 TRBV13 . TGTGCCAGCAGCTTAAGGGGGACCCAGTACTTC CASSLRGTQYF
TRBJ2-2 TRBV6-1 TRBD2 TGTGCCAGCAGTGAAATACGCAGGGCGGGAGATACCGGGGAGCTGTTTTTT CASSEIRRAGDTGELFF
TRBJ2-1 TRBV11-1 TRBD2 TGTGCCAGCAGCTTAGAGACCCTAGCGGTATACAATGAGCAGTTCTTC CASSLETLAVYNEQFF
TRBJ2-1 TRBV6-5 TRBD1 TGTGCCAGCAGCAAGGGGACAGGAGCCACTAATGAGCAGTTCTTC CASSKGTGATNEQFF
TRBJ2-1 TRBV25-1 . TGTGCCAGCAGTGCCCGCAATGAGCAGTTCTTC CASSARNEQFF
TRBJ1-2 TRBV19 . TGTGCCAGTAGTGCGTCCGGGACTCAGGTTCCCCCCTATGGCTACACCTTC CASSASGTQVPPYGYTF
TRBJ2-7 TRBV4-1 TRBD1 TGCGCCAGCAGCCAGTCTCCGGGACAGGCCAGGGAGCAGTACTTC CASSQSPGQAREQYF
TRBJ2-7 TRBV6-5 TRBD1 TGTGCCAGCAGTGCCGGGACAGCTTACTACGAGCAGTACTTC CASSAGTAYYEQYF
TRBJ1-3 TRBV7-2 . TGTGCCAGCAGCCCCCAAGGGGTCCCGTTCTCTGGAAACACCATATATTTT CASSPQGVPFSGNTIYF
TRBJ2-5 TRBV2 . TGTGCCAGCGAGGGTTTGGAGACCCAGTACTTC CASEGLETQYF
TRBJ1-1 TRBV25-1 TRBD1 TGTGCCCGACATCCGGGACAGGCGAACACTGAAGCTTTCTTT CARHPGQANTEAFF
TRBJ2-7 TRBV27 . TGTGCCAGCAGTGACCACAGGGTTTACGAGCAGTACTTC CASSDHRVYEQYF
TRBJ1-3 TRBV5-4 . TGTGCCAGCAGCTTGTCAGTCTCTGGAAACACCATATATTTT CASSLSVSGNTIYF
TRBJ2-7 TRBV13 TRBD1 TGTGCCAGCAGCCCCGGACAGGGCCTATTCGGGGAGCAGTACTTC CASSPGQGLFGEQYF
TRBJ2-4 TRBV4-1 TRBD2 TGCGCCAGCAGCCAAGAGTTAGCGGGGAGGTATGACATTCAGTACTTC CASSQELAGRYDIQYF
TRBJ1-2 TRBV5-4 TRBD1 TGTGCCAGCAGCTTCAGGGGGATGCGGGGCTACACCTTC CASSFRGMRGYTF
TRBJ2-3 TRBV9 . TGTGCCAGCAGCGGACGGGACACCCGAATCACAGATACGCAGTATTTT CASSGRDTRITDTQYF
TRBJ2-1 TRBV29-1 . TGCAGCGTAATAAGGAGGGGATTGGACCATGAGCAGTTCTTC CSVIRRGLDHEQFF
TRBJ2-7 TRBV6-5 . TGTGCCAGCAGCCAACACAGGAGGGCCTACGAGCAGTACTTC CASSQHRRAYEQYF
TRBJ1-3 TRBV18 TRBD1 TGTGCCAGCTCACCCGGGACAGGGGACACCATATATTTT CASSPGTGDTIYF
TRBJ1-4 TRBV30 . TGTGCCTGGAGTGTAAGCGAAAAACTGTTTTTT CAWSVSEKLFF
TRBJ1-5 TRBV19 . TGTGCCAGTATGGGGGGGTATAGAAGCAATCAGCCCCAGCATTTT CASMGGYRSNQPQHF
TRBJ1-1 TRBV10-1 TRBD1 TGCGCCAGCAGCTCAAAAGGAAGGACAGGGGCGCGGGCTTTCTTT CASSSKGRTGARAFF
TRBJ2-3 TRBV7-2 TRBD2 TGTGCCAGCAGCTTAGCGGGGGGGGGAAATACAGATACGCAGTATTTT CASSLAGGGNTDTQYF
TRBJ1-2 TRBV10-2 . TGCGCCAGCAGTGAGTCGAGCACGGGGGGCGGTGGCTACACCTTC CASSESSTGGGGYTF
TRBJ2-7 TRBV30 . TGTGCCTGGATCCACCCGGTCTCCTACGAGCAGTACTTC CAWIHPVSYEQYF
TRBJ1-1 TRBV2 . TGTGCCAGCAGTGGCCACAAGATGAACACTGAAGCTTTCTTT CASSGHKMNTEAFF
TRBJ2-2 TRBV7-7 TRBD2 TGTGCCAGCAGCTTCCGGACTAGCGGGTCCGGGGAGCTGTTTTTT CASSFRTSGSGELFF
TRBJ1-2 TRBV7-2 TRBD1 TGTGCCAGCAGCTCGGGGACAGTCTATGGCTACACCTTC CASSSGTVYGYTF
TRBJ2-5 TRBV13 TRBD1 TGTGCCAGCAGCCGTGGGACAGGGAGATCAGAGACCCAGTACTTC CASSRGTGRSETQYF
TRBJ2-2 TRBV6-5 TRBD1 TGTGCCAGCAGTTCCGGGACAGTCTCCCGGGGGCTGTTTTTT CASSSGTVSRGLFF
TRBJ2-7 TRBV13 TRBD2 TGTGCCAGCAGCGCCCCCTCTAGCGGAGGTCGCACCTACGAGCAGTACTTC CASSAPSSGGRTYEQYF
TRBJ2-7 TRBV5-6 . TGTGCCAGCAGCTACGCACAGGGTACTAACGAGCAGTACTTC CASSYAQGTNEQYF
TRBJ1-2 TRBV7-2 TRBD1 TGTGCCAGCAGTCCCGGACAGGGGGCTGAGGGCTACACCTTC CASSPGQGAEGYTF